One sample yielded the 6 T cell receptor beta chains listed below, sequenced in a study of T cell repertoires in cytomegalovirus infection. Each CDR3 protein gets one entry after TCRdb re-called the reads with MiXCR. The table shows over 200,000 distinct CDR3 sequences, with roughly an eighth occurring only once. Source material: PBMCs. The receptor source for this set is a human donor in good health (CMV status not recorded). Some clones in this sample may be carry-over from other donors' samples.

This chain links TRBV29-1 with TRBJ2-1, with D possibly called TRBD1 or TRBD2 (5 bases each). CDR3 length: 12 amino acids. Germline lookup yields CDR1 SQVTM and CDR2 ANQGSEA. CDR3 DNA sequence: TGCAGTGTCAGGGAGTCGATGCATGAGCAGTTCTTC. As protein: CSVRESMHEQFF.

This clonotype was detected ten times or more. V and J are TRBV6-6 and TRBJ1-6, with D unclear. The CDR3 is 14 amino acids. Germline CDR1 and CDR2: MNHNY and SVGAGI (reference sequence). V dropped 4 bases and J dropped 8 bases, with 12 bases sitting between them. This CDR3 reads CASSLSLGYSPLHF. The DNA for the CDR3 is TGTGCCAGCAGTTTAAGCCTGGGATATTCACCCCTCCACTTT.

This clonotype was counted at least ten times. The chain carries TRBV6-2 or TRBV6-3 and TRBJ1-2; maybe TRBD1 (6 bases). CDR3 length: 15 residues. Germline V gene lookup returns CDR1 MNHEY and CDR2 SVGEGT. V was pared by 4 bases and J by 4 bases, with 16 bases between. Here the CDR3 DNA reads TGTGCCAGCAGTTCCGAGGGGGTCTCTATCTATGGCTACACCTTC. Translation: CASSSEGVSIYGYTF.

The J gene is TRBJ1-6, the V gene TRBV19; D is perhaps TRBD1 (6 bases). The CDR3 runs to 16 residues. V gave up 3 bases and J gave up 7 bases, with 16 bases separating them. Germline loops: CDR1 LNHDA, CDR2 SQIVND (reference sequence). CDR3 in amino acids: CASSINRESRNSPLHF. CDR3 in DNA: TGTGCCAGTAGTATTAACAGGGAGTCTCGAAATTCACCCCTCCACTTT. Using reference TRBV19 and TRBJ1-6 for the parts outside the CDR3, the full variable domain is DGGITQSPKYLFRKEGQNVTLSCEQNLNHDAMYWYRQDPGQGLRLIYYSQIVNDFQKGDIAEGYSVSREKKESFPLTVTSAQKNPTAFYLCASSINRESRNSPLHFGNGTRLTVT.

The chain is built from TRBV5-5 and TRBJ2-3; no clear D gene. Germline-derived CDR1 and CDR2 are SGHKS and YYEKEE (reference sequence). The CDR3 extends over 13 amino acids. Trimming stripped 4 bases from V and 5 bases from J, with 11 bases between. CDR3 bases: TGTGCCAGCAGCCTTCTCTCTGGAGATACGCAGTATTTT. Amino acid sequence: CASSLLSGDTQYF.

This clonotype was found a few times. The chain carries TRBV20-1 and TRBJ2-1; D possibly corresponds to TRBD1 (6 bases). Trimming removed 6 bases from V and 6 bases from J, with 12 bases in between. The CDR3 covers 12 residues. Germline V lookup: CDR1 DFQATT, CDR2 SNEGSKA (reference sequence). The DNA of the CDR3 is TGCAGTGCGCACCGGACAGTCAATGAGCAGTTCTTC. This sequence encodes CSAHRTVNEQFF.